The rows below give T cell receptor beta chains drawn from one sample of a study of persistence of HIV-infected CD4 T cells. Generated by immunoSEQ multiplex PCR, the TCRdb table keeps only in-frame clones and is missing some. The data show 15,000 to 20,000 clones, less than 65% seen once. Their antigens remain unidentified. This specimen was CD4+ T cells sorted from PBMCs after roughly 19-hour stimulation, taken from a patient who received antiretroviral therapy. The receptors originated from an adult woman with HIV who was CMV-seropositive. CDR3s include the opening cysteine and the closing phenylalanine or tryptophan. The order of the fields is clone size, V gene, J gene, D gene, CDR3 protein, CDR3 DNA. A D gene is named only where the DNA matches it firmly. Some rows mark clone size as missing; the rest say once, few, many or name a class of expanded clone.

clone size: medium-sized; V gene: TRBV5-6; J gene: TRBJ1-2; D gene: NA; CDR3 protein: CASARGKSGYTF; CDR3 DNA: TGTGCCAGCGCCAGGGGTAAAAGTGGCTACACCTTC
clone size: NA; V gene: TRBV7-9; J gene: TRBJ2-7; D gene: NA; CDR3 protein: CASSLGDGYEQYF; CDR3 DNA: TGTGCCAGCAGCTTAGGGGACGGATACGAGCAGTACTTC
clone size: NA; V gene: TRBV10-1; J gene: TRBJ2-3; D gene: NA; CDR3 protein: CASSQTTDTQYF; CDR3 DNA: TGCGCCAGCAGCCAGACCACAGATACGCAGTATTTT
clone size: once; V gene: TRBV7-2; J gene: TRBJ1-2; D gene: NA; CDR3 protein: CASSPGGRSRGYTF; CDR3 DNA: TGTGCCAGCAGCCCCGGGGGCAGGTCGCGGGGCTACACCTTC
clone size: NA; V gene: TRBV6-9; J gene: TRBJ1-1; D gene: NA; CDR3 protein: CASSYQGTMNTEAFF; CDR3 DNA: TGTGCCAGCAGTTATCAGGGGACCATGAACACTGAAGCTTTCTTT
clone size: NA; V gene: TRBV5-1; J gene: TRBJ1-4; D gene: TRBD1; CDR3 protein: CASSQTGQGNEKLFF; CDR3 DNA: TGCGCCAGCAGTCAGACGGGACAGGGTAATGAAAAACTGTTTTTT
clone size: NA; V gene: TRBV19; J gene: TRBJ1-6; D gene: NA; CDR3 protein: CASSIPSRSDRQYSPLHF; CDR3 DNA: TGTGCCAGTAGTATCCCCTCCCGGAGCGACAGGCAATATTCACCCCTCCACTTT
clone size: few; V gene: TRBV2; J gene: TRBJ1-2; D gene: TRBD1; CDR3 protein: CASTLTGGGYGYTF; CDR3 DNA: TGTGCCAGCACCTTGACAGGGGGAGGGTATGGCTACACCTTC
clone size: NA; V gene: TRBV2; J gene: TRBJ1-5; D gene: NA; CDR3 protein: CASSEDRQPQHF; CDR3 DNA: TGTGCCAGCAGTGAAGACCGTCAGCCCCAGCATTTT
clone size: NA; V gene: TRBV7-8; J gene: TRBJ1-2; D gene: NA; CDR3 protein: CASSLDRALNYGYTF; CDR3 DNA: TGTGCCAGCAGCTTAGACAGGGCCCTTAACTATGGCTACACCTTC
clone size: few; V gene: TRBV5-8; J gene: TRBJ2-6; D gene: NA; CDR3 protein: CASGLLRGGANVLTF; CDR3 DNA: TGTGCCAGCGGATTGCTACGGGGTGGGGCCAACGTCCTGACTTTC
clone size: NA; V gene: TRBV5-1; J gene: TRBJ2-5; D gene: NA; CDR3 protein: CASSAQTGSQETQYF; CDR3 DNA: TGCGCCAGCAGCGCCCAAACCGGGTCCCAAGAGACCCAGTACTTC
clone size: once; V gene: TRBV7-8; J gene: TRBJ2-3; D gene: NA; CDR3 protein: CASSLDGASTDTQYF; CDR3 DNA: TGTGCCAGCAGCTTAGACGGGGCTAGCACAGATACGCAGTATTTT
clone size: NA; V gene: TRBV5-1; J gene: TRBJ2-4; D gene: TRBD2; CDR3 protein: CASRASGGSAAKNIQYF; CDR3 DNA: TGCGCCAGCAGGGCTAGCGGGGGTTCTGCGGCCAAAAACATTCAGTACTTC
clone size: NA; V gene: TRBV5-1; J gene: TRBJ1-4; D gene: NA; CDR3 protein: CASSIDLTNEKLFF; CDR3 DNA: TGCGCCAGCAGCATTGATTTGACTAATGAAAAACTGTTTTTT
clone size: few; V gene: TRBV10-2; J gene: TRBJ1-2; D gene: NA; CDR3 protein: CASSDRERSYGYTF; CDR3 DNA: TGCGCCAGCAGTGATCGAGAACGGTCCTATGGCTACACCTTC
clone size: once; V gene: TRBV19; J gene: TRBJ2-7; D gene: NA; CDR3 protein: CASSIGGGDYEQYF; CDR3 DNA: TGTGCCAGTAGTATTGGAGGGGGGGACTACGAGCAGTACTTC
clone size: NA; V gene: TRBV7-2; J gene: TRBJ2-1; D gene: NA; CDR3 protein: CASSLAGRSEQFF; CDR3 DNA: TGTGCCAGCAGCTTAGCTGGGCGTAGTGAGCAGTTCTTC
clone size: few; V gene: TRBV6-5; J gene: TRBJ1-5; D gene: TRBD1; CDR3 protein: CASSRLTGSNQPQHF; CDR3 DNA: TGTGCCAGCAGCCGCTTGACAGGGAGCAATCAGCCCCAGCATTTT
clone size: NA; V gene: TRBV13; J gene: TRBJ2-3; D gene: NA; CDR3 protein: CASSPGGPYTDTQYF; CDR3 DNA: TGTGCCAGCAGCCCCGGGGGGCCCTACACAGATACGCAGTATTTT
clone size: NA; V gene: TRBV19; J gene: TRBJ1-1; D gene: NA; CDR3 protein: CASSIDGTNTEAFF; CDR3 DNA: TGTGCCAGTAGTATAGATGGGACGAACACTGAAGCTTTCTTT
clone size: NA; V gene: TRBV5-1; J gene: TRBJ1-1; D gene: TRBD1; CDR3 protein: CASSLARGRTEAFF; CDR3 DNA: TGCGCCAGCAGCTTGGCCAGGGGGAGGACTGAAGCTTTCTTT
clone size: few; V gene: TRBV19; J gene: TRBJ2-7; D gene: NA; CDR3 protein: CASSVGGYEQYF; CDR3 DNA: TGTGCCAGTAGCGTTGGGGGCTACGAGCAGTACTTC
clone size: once; V gene: TRBV7-3; J gene: TRBJ2-6; D gene: NA; CDR3 protein: CASSSQGSGSGANVLTF; CDR3 DNA: TGTGCCAGCAGCTCTCAGGGGTCGGGGTCTGGGGCCAACGTCCTGACTTTC
clone size: NA; V gene: TRBV29-1; J gene: TRBJ2-1; D gene: NA; CDR3 protein: CSVGSPKNEQFF; CDR3 DNA: TGCAGCGTTGGTTCGCCTAAAAATGAGCAGTTCTTC
clone size: NA; V gene: TRBV12-3/TRBV12-4; J gene: TRBJ2-3; D gene: NA; CDR3 protein: CASSFVGGTQYF; CDR3 DNA: TGTGCCAGCAGTTTTGTCGGGGGAACGCAGTATTTT
clone size: NA; V gene: TRBV19; J gene: TRBJ2-7; D gene: TRBD2; CDR3 protein: CASSPGTSPTGEQYF; CDR3 DNA: TGTGCCAGTAGCCCCGGGACTAGTCCGACGGGTGAGCAGTACTTC
clone size: few; V gene: TRBV2; J gene: TRBJ2-5; D gene: NA; CDR3 protein: CASGSGETQYF; CDR3 DNA: TGTGCCTCCGGGTCGGGAGAGACCCAGTACTTC
clone size: few; V gene: TRBV6-6; J gene: TRBJ2-5; D gene: NA; CDR3 protein: CASNYRSNQETQYF; CDR3 DNA: TGTGCCAGCAACTACAGGAGTAACCAAGAGACCCAGTACTTC
clone size: NA; V gene: TRBV9; J gene: TRBJ2-7; D gene: TRBD1; CDR3 protein: CASSVDSGQGVRNEQYF; CDR3 DNA: TGTGCCAGCAGCGTAGATTCGGGACAGGGGGTAAGGAACGAGCAGTACTTC
clone size: few; V gene: TRBV19; J gene: TRBJ2-1; D gene: TRBD2; CDR3 protein: CASSLLAGVSDEQFF; CDR3 DNA: TGTGCCAGTAGTCTACTAGCGGGGGTTTCCGATGAGCAGTTCTTC
clone size: NA; V gene: TRBV5-1; J gene: TRBJ2-3; D gene: NA; CDR3 protein: CASSLVGGRADTQYF; CDR3 DNA: TGCGCCAGCAGCTTGGTCGGGGGAAGGGCAGATACGCAGTATTTT
clone size: NA; V gene: TRBV28; J gene: TRBJ1-2; D gene: NA; CDR3 protein: CASLRDPDGYTF; CDR3 DNA: TGTGCCAGCCTAAGGGACCCTGATGGCTACACCTTC
clone size: NA; V gene: TRBV5-5; J gene: TRBJ1-2; D gene: NA; CDR3 protein: CASSATSAGGGYTF; CDR3 DNA: TGTGCCAGCAGCGCGACATCGGCGGGTGGGGGCTACACCTTC
clone size: NA; V gene: TRBV18; J gene: TRBJ1-1; D gene: NA; CDR3 protein: CASSPLQGKGTEAFF; CDR3 DNA: TGTGCCAGCTCACCACTCCAAGGGAAGGGAACTGAAGCTTTCTTT
clone size: NA; V gene: TRBV11-1; J gene: TRBJ2-7; D gene: TRBD2; CDR3 protein: CASSADGLVVQQYF; CDR3 DNA: TGTGCCAGCAGCGCCGACGGACTAGTAGTCCAGCAGTACTTC
clone size: NA; V gene: TRBV7-3; J gene: TRBJ1-6; D gene: NA; CDR3 protein: CASSLGQGGSSPLHF; CDR3 DNA: TGTGCCAGCAGCCTCGGCCAGGGAGGCAGTTCACCCCTCCACTTT
clone size: few; V gene: TRBV5-4; J gene: TRBJ2-2; D gene: TRBD1; CDR3 protein: CASSLDGQGTGELFF; CDR3 DNA: TGTGCCAGCAGCTTGGATGGACAGGGGACCGGGGAGCTGTTTTTT
clone size: NA; V gene: TRBV24-1; J gene: TRBJ2-1; D gene: NA; CDR3 protein: CATSASNEQFF; CDR3 DNA: TGTGCCACCAGTGCGTCAAATGAGCAGTTCTTC
clone size: NA; V gene: TRBV9; J gene: TRBJ2-2; D gene: NA; CDR3 protein: CASSPTPWGPGELFF; CDR3 DNA: TGTGCCAGCAGCCCCACCCCCTGGGGCCCCGGGGAGCTGTTTTTT
clone size: NA; V gene: TRBV7-6; J gene: TRBJ2-4; D gene: TRBD2; CDR3 protein: CASSLVGPSGGPENIQYF; CDR3 DNA: TGTGCCAGCAGCTTAGTGGGCCCTAGCGGGGGGCCAGAAAACATTCAGTACTTC